This record covers a single T cell receptor (beta chain). What it binds is unknown. These data are taken from a study of post-analysis software for immune sequencing data. Study in general: Recorded subtypes: relapsing-remitting, secondary progressive, progressive-relapsing; some patients unannotated.

The length of the CDR3 is 14 residues. Germline loops: CDR1 LGHNT, CDR2 FRNRAP. Trimming stripped 1 base from V and 2 bases from J, with 8 bases between. Carried by the TCR beta cDNA libraries were unique molecular identifiers. TCRdb re-derived calls from the PCR reads in MiXCR, one entry per CDR3 protein. The sample has some 500,000 distinct CDR3 sequences, under 55% seen once. Notes on the study in general: When patients were compared with controls, a handful of TRBV segments were more frequent, TRBV5-6, TRBV5-1 and TRBV20-1 among them. Under the F measure, samples that were prepared in one batch clustered strongly together. There was significantly lower normalized Chao1 diversity in multiple sclerosis patients than in controls.

V gene TRBV12-5 combines with J gene TRBJ2-5; D is unresolved. The source is a girl aged 5 to 17 with multiple sclerosis. Sequencing input: blood. CDR3 region: CASGLGGSQETQYF. In DNA form, the CDR3 reads TGTGCTAGTGGTTTGGGTGGCAGTCAAGAGACCCAGTACTTC.